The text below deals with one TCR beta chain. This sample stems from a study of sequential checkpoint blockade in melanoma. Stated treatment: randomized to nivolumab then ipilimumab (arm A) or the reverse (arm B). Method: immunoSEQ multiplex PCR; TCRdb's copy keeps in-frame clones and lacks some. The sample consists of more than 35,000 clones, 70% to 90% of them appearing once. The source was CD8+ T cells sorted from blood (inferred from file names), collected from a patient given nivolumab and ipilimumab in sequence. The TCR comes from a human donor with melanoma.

CDR3 in amino acids: CASREGSGELFF. The DNA for the CDR3 is TGTGCCAGCAGGGAAGGGAGCGGGGAGCTGTTTTTT. The chain is built from TRBV5-6 and TRBJ2-2; perhaps TRBD2 as D (5 bases). Trimming shortened V by 5 bases and J by 7 bases, and 9 bases separated the two germline ends. Germline lookup yields CDR1 SGHDT and CDR2 YYEEEE. CDR3 length: 12 residues.